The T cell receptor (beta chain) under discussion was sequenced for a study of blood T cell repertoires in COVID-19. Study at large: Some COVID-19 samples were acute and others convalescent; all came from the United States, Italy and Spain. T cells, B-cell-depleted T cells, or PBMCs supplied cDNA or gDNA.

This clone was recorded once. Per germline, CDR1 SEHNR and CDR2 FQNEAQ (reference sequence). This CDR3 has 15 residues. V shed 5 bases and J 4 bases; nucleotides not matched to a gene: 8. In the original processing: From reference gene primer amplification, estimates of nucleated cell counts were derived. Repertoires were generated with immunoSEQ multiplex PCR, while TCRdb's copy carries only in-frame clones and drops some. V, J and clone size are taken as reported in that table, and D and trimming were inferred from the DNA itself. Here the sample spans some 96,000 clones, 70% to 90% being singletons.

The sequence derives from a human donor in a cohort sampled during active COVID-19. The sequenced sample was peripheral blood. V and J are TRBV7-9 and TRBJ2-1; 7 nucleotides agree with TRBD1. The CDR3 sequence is CASSPGQDYYNEQFF. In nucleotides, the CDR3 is TGTGCCAGCAGCCCCGGACAGGATTATTACAATGAGCAGTTCTTC.